What follows is one T cell receptor beta chain and its context. This specimen comes from a study of OX40 agonist ivuxolimab in advanced cancers. About the research overall: In this cohort, patients received ivuxolimab, an agonistic anti-OX40 (CD134) antibody. Anti-PD-1, anti-PD-L1 or anti-CTLA-4 therapy given earlier was allowed, and over 35% had some.

The method was immunoSEQ multiplex PCR; TCRdb's version includes in-frame clones alone and lacks a portion of them. The table includes 50,000 or so clones, about 77% detected once. Systemic immunosuppression or autoimmune disease history was grounds to exclude patients. This CDR3 has 14 amino acids. Germline CDR1 reads KGHSH; CDR2 reads LQKENI. Trimming took 2 bases from V and 2 from J, leaving 9 bases between them. The input for sequencing was CD4+ or CD8+ T cells sorted from blood, taken in a trial of the OX40 agonist ivuxolimab. J is TRBJ1-1 and V is TRBV18; D is ambiguous. This clonotype was obtained from an adult with an advanced solid tumor such as melanoma, head and neck, liver or kidney cancer. This chain's CDR3 is CASSPVTVNTEAFF. CDR3 nucleotide sequence: TGTGCCAGCTCACCAGTAACAGTAAACACTGAAGCTTTCTTT.